A selection of T cell receptor beta chains follows, all from one sample in a study of blood T cell repertoires in COVID-19. The assay was immunoSEQ multiplex PCR, and TCRdb's table has in-frame clones only and misses some. The sample carries roughly 73,000 clones, 87% recorded once. Material: peripheral blood. All receptors derive from a woman older than 75 with active or convalescent COVID-19. The CDR3 runs from the conserved cysteine through the conserved F or W. A D gene is named only where the DNA matches it firmly. Clone size is shown for a subset of rows, as once, few, many or a class of expanded clone.

CDR3 length: 18
J gene: TRBJ2-3
V gene: TRBV5-1
clone size: NA
D gene: TRBD2
CDR3 protein: CASSGGRLAGGRADTQYF
CDR3 DNA: TGCGCCAGCAGCGGAGGCAGGCTAGCGGGGGGCAGAGCAGATACGCAGTATTTT

CDR3 length: 16
J gene: TRBJ2-2
V gene: TRBV5-6
clone size: once
D gene: TRBD1
CDR3 protein: CASSLISTGGTGELFF
CDR3 DNA: TGTGCCAGCAGCTTGATTAGTACAGGGGGCACCGGGGAGCTGTTTTTT

CDR3 length: 16
J gene: TRBJ2-1
V gene: TRBV11-2
clone size: NA
D gene: TRBD2
CDR3 protein: CASSPRSGTRSNEQFF
CDR3 DNA: TGTGCCAGCAGCCCTCGTTCCGGGACTAGAAGTAATGAGCAGTTCTTC

CDR3 length: 14
J gene: TRBJ2-1
V gene: TRBV7-2
clone size: NA
D gene: TRBD1
CDR3 protein: CASSSATGINEQFF
CDR3 DNA: TGTGCCAGCAGCTCCGCGACAGGGATCAATGAGCAGTTCTTC

CDR3 length: 13
J gene: TRBJ1-1
V gene: TRBV4-1
clone size: NA
D gene: NA
CDR3 protein: CASSTSNRATAFF
CDR3 DNA: TGCGCCAGCAGCACATCTAACAGGGCGACAGCTTTCTTT

CDR3 length: 15
J gene: TRBJ2-3
V gene: TRBV6-2/TRBV6-3
clone size: NA
D gene: NA
CDR3 protein: CASSNPPRSTDTQYF
CDR3 DNA: TGTGCCAGCAGTAACCCCCCGCGTAGCACAGATACGCAGTATTTT

CDR3 length: 14
J gene: TRBJ1-2
V gene: TRBV3-1/TRBV3-2
clone size: NA
D gene: NA
CDR3 protein: CASSQTQGIYGYTF
CDR3 DNA: TGTGCCAGCAGCCAAACCCAGGGGATCTATGGCTACACCTTC

CDR3 length: 13
J gene: TRBJ1-1
V gene: TRBV9
clone size: NA
D gene: NA
CDR3 protein: CASSVILDTEAFF
CDR3 DNA: TGTGCCAGCAGCGTAATACTGGACACCGAAGCTTTCTTT

CDR3 length: 14
J gene: TRBJ1-4
V gene: TRBV18
clone size: once
D gene: TRBD1
CDR3 protein: CASSPWDSNEKLFF
CDR3 DNA: TGTGCCAGCTCACCTTGGGACAGTAATGAAAAACTGTTTTTT

CDR3 length: 18
J gene: TRBJ1-4
V gene: TRBV28
clone size: NA
D gene: TRBD1
CDR3 protein: CASSQARQGYYDNEKLFF
CDR3 DNA: TGTGCCAGCAGTCAAGCCCGACAGGGGTACTACGATAATGAAAAACTGTTTTTT

CDR3 length: 13
J gene: TRBJ1-4
V gene: TRBV2
clone size: once
D gene: NA
CDR3 protein: CASRLSSNEKLFF
CDR3 DNA: TGTGCCAGCCGTTTGTCGAGTAATGAAAAACTGTTTTTT

CDR3 length: 16
J gene: TRBJ2-2
V gene: TRBV7-9
clone size: NA
D gene: TRBD1
CDR3 protein: CASSPWTGGVTGELFF
CDR3 DNA: TGTGCCAGCAGCCCGTGGACAGGGGGCGTCACCGGGGAGCTGTTTTTT

CDR3 length: 16
J gene: TRBJ1-4
V gene: TRBV7-9
clone size: few
D gene: TRBD1
CDR3 protein: CASSLQGAATNEKLFF
CDR3 DNA: TGTGCCAGCAGCTTACAGGGGGCGGCAACTAATGAAAAACTGTTTTTT

CDR3 length: 13
J gene: TRBJ1-1
V gene: TRBV19
clone size: NA
D gene: NA
CDR3 protein: CASSIRQGTEAFF
CDR3 DNA: TGTGCCAGTAGTATTCGGCAGGGCACTGAAGCTTTCTTT

CDR3 length: 17
J gene: TRBJ2-7
V gene: TRBV6-6
clone size: once
D gene: NA
CDR3 protein: CASSRVIGGATLYEQYF
CDR3 DNA: TGTGCCAGCAGTCGCGTCATTGGGGGGGCCACACTCTACGAGCAGTACTTC

CDR3 length: 13
J gene: TRBJ1-4
V gene: TRBV6-5
clone size: NA
D gene: TRBD1
CDR3 protein: CASSYRGGEKLFF
CDR3 DNA: TGTGCCAGCAGCTACAGGGGGGGAGAAAAACTGTTTTTT

CDR3 length: 18
J gene: TRBJ1-1
V gene: TRBV10-3
clone size: NA
D gene: TRBD1
CDR3 protein: CAIAPINRGKGVNTEAFF
CDR3 DNA: TGTGCCATCGCTCCGATTAACAGGGGCAAGGGGGTGAACACTGAAGCTTTCTTT

CDR3 length: 15
J gene: TRBJ1-3
V gene: TRBV12-5
clone size: NA
D gene: NA
CDR3 protein: CASGPVGQPGNTIYF
CDR3 DNA: TGTGCTAGTGGCCCCGTTGGGCAGCCTGGAAACACCATATATTTT

CDR3 length: 13
J gene: TRBJ1-6
V gene: TRBV6-5
clone size: NA
D gene: NA
CDR3 protein: CASAGAGVIPLHF
CDR3 DNA: TGTGCCAGCGCCGGAGCCGGGGTCATCCCCCTCCACTTT

CDR3 length: 15
J gene: TRBJ2-6
V gene: TRBV10-3
clone size: once
D gene: NA
CDR3 protein: CAISESTGGANVLTF
CDR3 DNA: TGTGCCATCAGTGAGTCAACAGGCGGGGCCAACGTCCTGACTTTC

CDR3 length: 16
J gene: TRBJ1-3
V gene: TRBV9
clone size: once
D gene: NA
CDR3 protein: CASSVGAGDSGNTIYF
CDR3 DNA: TGTGCCAGCAGCGTAGGTGCGGGGGACTCTGGAAACACCATATATTTT

CDR3 length: 15
J gene: TRBJ1-1
V gene: TRBV5-1
clone size: NA
D gene: NA
CDR3 protein: CASSIDTAMNTEAFF
CDR3 DNA: TGCGCCAGCAGCATCGACACTGCCATGAACACTGAAGCTTTCTTT

CDR3 length: 12
J gene: TRBJ1-3
V gene: TRBV30
clone size: NA
D gene: NA
CDR3 protein: CAWSPGPGGADF
CDR3 DNA: TGTGCCTGGAGTCCAGGACCGGGCGGGGCGGATTTT

CDR3 length: 15
J gene: TRBJ2-5
V gene: TRBV6-6
clone size: NA
D gene: NA
CDR3 protein: CASSPAGLVQETQYF
CDR3 DNA: TGTGCCAGCAGTCCCGCGGGTTTGGTCCAAGAGACCCAGTACTTC

CDR3 length: 15
J gene: TRBJ1-4
V gene: TRBV28
clone size: NA
D gene: TRBD1
CDR3 protein: CASSLTGQGGEKLFF
CDR3 DNA: TGTGCCAGCAGTTTAACGGGACAGGGGGGTGAAAAACTGTTTTTT

CDR3 length: 14
J gene: TRBJ1-1
V gene: TRBV4-3
clone size: NA
D gene: NA
CDR3 protein: CASSQDSPYTEAFF
CDR3 DNA: TGCGCCAGCAGCCAAGACAGTCCCTACACTGAAGCTTTCTTT

CDR3 length: 14
J gene: TRBJ2-7
V gene: TRBV5-5
clone size: NA
D gene: TRBD2
CDR3 protein: CASSSGLVFYEQYF
CDR3 DNA: TGTGCCAGCAGCTCCGGACTAGTTTTCTACGAGCAGTACTTC

CDR3 length: 21
J gene: TRBJ2-6
V gene: TRBV4-3
clone size: NA
D gene: NA
CDR3 protein: CASSQDYFVYEPRSGANVLTF
CDR3 DNA: TGCGCCAGCAGCCAAGATTATTTTGTTTACGAGCCTAGGTCTGGGGCCAACGTCCTGACTTTC

CDR3 length: 13
J gene: TRBJ2-2
V gene: TRBV7-2
clone size: few
D gene: TRBD1
CDR3 protein: CASSTGGGGELFF
CDR3 DNA: TGTGCCAGCAGCACAGGGGGCGGCGGGGAGCTGTTTTTT

CDR3 length: 16
J gene: TRBJ2-7
V gene: TRBV28
clone size: NA
D gene: TRBD1
CDR3 protein: CASSPSTGTGLNEQYF
CDR3 DNA: TGTGCCAGCAGTCCGTCTACCGGGACAGGGCTTAACGAGCAGTACTTC

CDR3 length: 16
J gene: TRBJ1-5
V gene: TRBV27
clone size: NA
D gene: TRBD1
CDR3 protein: CASSLGGRGPNQPQHF
CDR3 DNA: TGTGCCAGCAGTTTAGGGGGCAGGGGGCCTAATCAGCCCCAGCATTTT

CDR3 length: 15
J gene: TRBJ1-4
V gene: TRBV9
clone size: NA
D gene: TRBD1
CDR3 protein: CASSVWTGVNEKLFF
CDR3 DNA: TGTGCCAGCAGCGTTTGGACAGGGGTCAATGAAAAACTGTTTTTT

CDR3 length: 17
J gene: TRBJ2-2
V gene: TRBV2
clone size: NA
D gene: TRBD2
CDR3 protein: CASSVFLAVTNTGELFF
CDR3 DNA: TGTGCCAGCAGTGTCTTCCTAGCGGTCACGAACACCGGGGAGCTGTTTTTT

CDR3 length: 14
J gene: TRBJ1-2
V gene: TRBV6-5
clone size: NA
D gene: NA
CDR3 protein: CASSPRQTLYGYTF
CDR3 DNA: TGTGCCAGCAGTCCCCGACAGACCCTCTATGGCTACACCTTC

CDR3 length: 11
J gene: TRBJ2-1
V gene: TRBV20-1
clone size: once
D gene: NA
CDR3 protein: CSASELNEQFF
CDR3 DNA: TGCAGTGCTAGCGAACTAAATGAGCAGTTCTTC

CDR3 length: 15
J gene: TRBJ2-5
V gene: TRBV7-2
clone size: NA
D gene: NA
CDR3 protein: CASSFPLGAGETQYF
CDR3 DNA: TGTGCCAGCAGCTTCCCCCTAGGGGCCGGGGAGACCCAGTACTTC

CDR3 length: 12
J gene: TRBJ1-2
V gene: TRBV2
clone size: NA
D gene: NA
CDR3 protein: CANFGGHNGYTF
CDR3 DNA: TGTGCCAACTTCGGGGGGCACAATGGCTACACCTTC

CDR3 length: 13
J gene: TRBJ2-7
V gene: TRBV11-3
clone size: NA
D gene: NA
CDR3 protein: CASSLESTHEQYF
CDR3 DNA: TGTGCCAGCAGCTTAGAATCTACTCACGAGCAGTACTTC

CDR3 length: 15
J gene: TRBJ2-2
V gene: TRBV19
clone size: NA
D gene: NA
CDR3 protein: CASSHTGGDTGELFF
CDR3 DNA: TGTGCCAGTAGTCACACAGGGGGGGACACCGGGGAGCTGTTTTTT

CDR3 length: 14
J gene: TRBJ2-1
V gene: TRBV2
clone size: NA
D gene: TRBD1
CDR3 protein: CASGSGDRVNEQFF
CDR3 DNA: TGTGCCAGTGGGAGCGGGGACAGGGTTAATGAGCAGTTCTTC

CDR3 length: 15
J gene: TRBJ2-7
V gene: TRBV7-2
clone size: NA
D gene: TRBD1
CDR3 protein: CASSPNGGTGIEQYF
CDR3 DNA: TGTGCCAGCAGCCCTAATGGAGGGACAGGGATCGAGCAGTACTTC

CDR3 length: 15
J gene: TRBJ2-1
V gene: TRBV7-2
clone size: once
D gene: NA
CDR3 protein: CASSLSRREKNEQFF
CDR3 DNA: TGTGCCAGCAGCTTATCCAGGAGGGAAAAAAATGAGCAGTTCTTC

CDR3 length: 15
J gene: TRBJ1-1
V gene: TRBV9
clone size: once
D gene: NA
CDR3 protein: CASSVEVTGNTEAFF
CDR3 DNA: TGTGCCAGCAGCGTAGAGGTGACTGGGAACACTGAAGCTTTCTTT